A selection of T cell receptor beta chains follows, all from one sample in a study of blood T cell repertoires in COVID-19. Profiling relied on immunoSEQ multiplex PCR, and the TCRdb table lists in-frame clones only, not all of them. The sample records tens of thousands of clones, 80% to 85% being singletons. The specimen was peripheral blood. The receptors here all came from a man aged 45-65 years with acute or convalescent COVID-19. Each CDR3 is given with its conserved first and last residue.

j_call v_call cdr3_aa
TRBJ2-5 TRBV12-1 CASSFAPFWTGVMETQYF
TRBJ1-6 TRBV5-6 CASSLDTGAVYNSPLHF
TRBJ2-7 TRBV6-5 CASSYTLSGEQYF
TRBJ2-1 TRBV7-9 CASSFSGGAGSYNEQFF
TRBJ1-5 TRBV7-8 CASSLSGGVGNQPQHF
TRBJ2-3 TRBV15 CATSRDLGQLLTDTQYF
TRBJ1-1 TRBV4-2 CASSQDRSPTEAFF
TRBJ2-7 TRBV19 CASSSGSYEQYF
TRBJ1-3 TRBV18 CASSPSGTGAGNTIYF
TRBJ2-7 TRBV18 CASSPNSGSTDEQYF
TRBJ2-7 TRBV27 CASSLSPRLGYEQYF
TRBJ1-6 TRBV6-5 CASTKQGARAPLHF